Below, 14 T cell receptor beta chains from the same sample are listed, as sequenced in a study of siplizumab effects on memory and regulatory T cells (dated by TCRdb to about 2019). Receptor amplification or capture employed the immunoSEQ multiplex PCR assay. TCRdb limited this immuneACCESS table to in-frame rearrangements with V and J called. A share of clones is missing; checked studies link under half to unresolved V genes, and the rest is unexplained. This sample holds some 62,000 clones; around four fifths were observed only once. Roughly 3.8% of the sample goes to the ten largest clones. Sequenced: memory CD4+ T cells sorted from blood. Explained via the paper, the cell subset or site label denotes: unstimulated CD4+ memory T cells. The receptors stem from a human donor in good health.

The rearrangement joins TRBV6-6 to TRBJ1-1, with D perhaps TRBD1 (5 bases). The length of the CDR3 is 12 residues. The germline V and J ends were trimmed by 2 bases and 8 bases, with 9 bases remaining between them. Germline CDR1 reads MNHNY; CDR2 reads SVGAGI (reference sequence). As DNA, the CDR3 is TGTGCCAGCAGTTACACCCGGGACGAAGCTTTCTTT. This encodes CASSYTRDEAFF.

This clone was recorded a few times. The CDR3 nucleotides read TGTGCCAGCAGGAAAGCCGTAGTTAGCAATCAGCCCCAGCATTTT. Amino acid sequence: CASRKAVVSNQPQHF. The chain carries TRBV2 and TRBJ1-5; D uncertain. V was pared by 6 bases and J by 0 bases, with 12 bases between. The germline V gene encodes CDR1 SNHLY and CDR2 FYNNEI. There are 15 residues in the CDR3.

This sequence joins TRBV5-6 and TRBJ2-7, with D unclear. The germline CDR1 and CDR2 sequences are SGHDT and YYEEEE. V lost 1 base and J 4 bases, leaving 15 bases between the germline ends. The CDR3 length is 15 residues. CDR3 residues: CASSLRSVLRYEQYF. The CDR3 DNA is TGTGCCAGCAGCTTGAGGTCGGTCCTTAGGTACGAGCAGTACTTC.

The chain is built from TRBV6-5 and TRBJ2-7; D is ambiguous. Germline loops: CDR1 MNHEY, CDR2 SVGAGI. The CDR3 runs to 14 residues. V was cut by 4 bases and J by 1 base, with 11 bases left in between. The CDR3 is CASSSRPESYEQYF. The CDR3 bases are TGTGCCAGCAGTTCAAGACCGGAGTCCTACGAGCAGTACTTC.

V usage is TRBV11-2 and J usage is TRBJ2-2, with 9 bases fitting TRBD2. V was pared by 3 bases and J by 7 bases, with 15 bases of the junction left unmatched. This CDR3 contains 18 residues. Germline CDR1 and CDR2: SGHAT and FQNNGV. The CDR3 spells CASSFTRKLTSGGGELFF. CDR3 DNA sequence: TGTGCCAGCAGCTTTACTCGGAAGTTGACTAGCGGAGGCGGGGAGCTGTTTTTT.

J is TRBJ1-4 and V is TRBV5-1; D is perhaps TRBD1 (6 bases). The V gene's germline CDR1 is SGHRS and CDR2 YFSETQ. The CDR3 runs 14 residues. Trimming shortened V by 3 bases and J by 4 bases, and 10 bases separated the two germline ends. CDR3 sequence: CASSSQGINEKLFF. DNA of the CDR3: TGCGCCAGCAGCTCACAGGGTATTAATGAAAAACTGTTTTTT.

In its sample, this clone was seen once. The chain joins TRBV21-1 to TRBJ2-2; no check of the table's D call, TRBD1, against the DNA was made. TRBV21-1 constitutes a pseudogene. This CDR3 comprises 15 residues. CDR3 sequence: CASSKVKGAAGELFF. CDR3 DNA: TGTGCCAGCAGCAAAGTTAAGGGGGCGGCCGGGGAGCTGTTTTTT.

The gene calls are TRBV5-4 and TRBJ2-3, with unresolved D. This CDR3 is built from 12 residues. Deletions cut 4 bases from V and 6 bases from J, with 9 bases between. Germline V gives CDR1 SGHNT, CDR2 YYREEE (reference sequence). The CDR3 protein is CASSPSSDTQYF. The CDR3 nucleotides are TGTGCCAGCAGCCCATCGTCGGATACGCAGTATTTT.

V is TRBV10-3 and J is TRBJ2-7; 7 bases are shared with TRBD1. With V trimmed by 10 bases and J by 6 bases, 12 bases remained unmatched. The CDR3 has 13 amino acids. Germline V lookup: CDR1 ENHRY, CDR2 SYGVKD. The CDR3 here is CATSTGTVGEQYF. CDR3 coding DNA: TGTGCCACCTCGACAGGGACGGTAGGCGAGCAGTACTTC.

This clone was detected only a few times. V and J are TRBV5-1 and TRBJ2-2; maybe TRBD1 (5 bases). The germline CDR1 and CDR2 sequences are SGHRS and YFSETQ. V was shortened by 0 bases and J by 10 bases, with 13 bases between the two germline ends. The CDR3 totals 14 residues. In nucleotides, the CDR3 is TGCGCCAGCAGCTTGGTGACAGACTCCTCGGAGCTGTTTTTT. Protein: CASSLVTDSSELFF.

The chain couples TRBV5-4 to TRBJ2-2, with D uncertain. Germline lookup yields CDR1 SGHNT and CDR2 YYREEE (reference sequence). V lost 4 bases to trimming and J lost 7 bases, with 11 bases between them. CDR3 length: 13 amino acids. The CDR3 DNA sequence: TGTGCCAGCAGCCATATAGTCGACGGGGAGCTGTTTTTT. Translated, it gives CASSHIVDGELFF.

The chain joins TRBV2 to TRBJ2-7; D gene ambiguous. This CDR3 contains 11 residues. Germline values: CDR1 SNHLY, CDR2 FYNNEI. V dropped 5 bases and J dropped 3 bases, with 5 bases sitting between them. The CDR3 region is CASSPYYEQYF. The CDR3 nucleotides read TGTGCCAGCAGTCCTTACTACGAGCAGTACTTC.

The chain carries TRBV5-1 and TRBJ1-3; D gene unclear. The CDR3 spans 19 residues. The V end was cut by 4 bases, the J end by 0 bases, with 23 bases between. Germline values: CDR1 SGHRS, CDR2 YFSETQ. For the CDR3, the DNA is TGCGCCAGCAGCCCTCACAGTGTCTCTCCCGTTACCTCTGGAAACACCATATATTTT. The encoded protein is CASSPHSVSPVTSGNTIYF.

This clone was counted once. This sequence joins TRBV25-1 and TRBJ1-5; 7 positions agree with TRBD1. The CDR3 is made up of 14 amino acids. Germline CDR1 reads MGHDK; CDR2 reads SYGVNS. Trimming took 5 bases from V and 3 from J; bases not matched to a gene: 4. This chain's CDR3 is CASSPDRANQPQHF. The CDR3 DNA is TGTGCCAGCAGTCCTGACAGGGCCAATCAGCCCCAGCATTTT.